These 30 T cell receptor beta chains were all obtained from the same sample, sequenced in a study of blood T cell repertoires in COVID-19. Sequencing was performed with immunoSEQ multiplex PCR; in TCRdb, only in-frame clones are kept and a portion is missing. Of approximately 450,000 clones listed, 87% are singletons. Input material: PBMCs or T cells enriched from blood (not recorded which). The origin of the receptors is a woman under 30 with acute COVID-19.

In this sample, this clone turned up once. The DNA of the CDR3 is TGTGCCAGTAGTATAGGGAGGGCAGAGACCCAGTACTTC. It translates to CASSIGRAETQYF. V is TRBV19 and J is TRBJ2-5; TRBD2 is a possible D gene (6 bases). Germline V CDR1 and CDR2: LNHDA, SQIVND (reference sequence). The CDR3 consists of 13 residues. V was clipped by 1 base and J by 4 bases, with 7 bases between them.

The rearrangement uses TRBV4-1 and TRBJ2-7; 10 nucleotides align to TRBD1. The V and J ends lost 1 base and 5 bases, in that order; junction bases with no gene match: 8. The CDR3 loop spans 16 amino acids. Germline values: CDR1 MGHRA, CDR2 YSYEKL. The CDR3 loop reads CASSQGFGTGVDEQYF. The DNA of the CDR3 is TGCGCCAGCAGCCAAGGTTTCGGGACAGGGGTAGACGAGCAGTACTTC.

The chain has TRBV11-2 and TRBJ2-7, with 8 bases aligning to TRBD1. The CDR3 extends over 14 amino acids. Germline loops: CDR1 SGHAT, CDR2 FQNNGV. The trim removed 4 bases at V and 3 bases at J, leaving 5 bases unmatched. As DNA, the CDR3 is TGTGCCAGCAGCTCGAACAGGGGGGACTACGAGCAGTACTTC. Its translation: CASSSNRGDYEQYF.

The chain has TRBV6-5 and TRBJ1-1; perhaps TRBD1 as D (6 bases). CDR1 is MNHEY, CDR2 SVGAGI, per germline. The CDR3 is 13 amino acids. Trimming removed 10 bases from V and 3 bases from J, with 15 bases in between. The CDR3, as DNA: TGTGCCACAACCTACAGGGCGGACACTGAAGCTTTCTTT. Encoded protein: CATTYRADTEAFF.

V gene TRBV5-4 combines with J gene TRBJ2-5; tentatively, D is TRBD1 (5 bases). Trimming pared 2 bases from V and 0 bases from J, leaving 11 bases between. CDR3 length: 15 amino acids. The V gene's germline CDR1 is SGHNT and CDR2 YYREEE (reference sequence). The CDR3 DNA reads as TGTGCCAGCAGCTTTGCAGGGTCGTACCAAGAGACCCAGTACTTC. Protein product: CASSFAGSYQETQYF.

V is TRBV27 and J is TRBJ2-7; D not resolved. V was pared by 4 bases and J by 4 bases, with 11 bases between. There are 13 residues in the CDR3. Germline V gene data show CDR1 as MNHEY and CDR2 as SMNVEV (reference sequence). CDR3 DNA sequence: TGTGCCAGCAGTTCAACATACCTGTACGAGCAGTACTTC. It translates to CASSSTYLYEQYF.

J is TRBJ2-3 and V is TRBV5-4, with 10 bases matching TRBD1. The V and J ends lost 4 bases and 7 bases, in that order; junction bases with no gene match: 9. CDR1 is SGHNT, CDR2 YYREEE, per germline (reference sequence). This CDR3 has 15 residues. The CDR3 DNA sequence: TGTGCCAGCAGCCTGCCGGGACAGGGGACACATACGCAGTATTTT. Its protein is CASSLPGQGTHTQYF.

The V call is TRBV14, the J call TRBJ1-2; D not resolved. CDR1 SGHDN and CDR2 FVKESK come from the germline V gene. There are 13 residues in the CDR3. V was cut by 1 base and J by 6 bases, with 9 bases left in between. The DNA of the CDR3 is TGTGCCAGCAGCCAAGTCTTTGGAGATGGCTACACCTTC. Its protein is CASSQVFGDGYTF.

The gene calls are TRBV3-1 (or the pseudogene TRBV3-2) and TRBJ1-1; no clear D gene. CDR3 length: 13 amino acids. The germline CDR1 and CDR2 sequences are LGHDT and YNNKEL (reference sequence). V was cut by 5 bases and J by 1 base, with 8 bases left in between. CDR3 bases: TGTGCCAGCAGCATACGGGAGAACACTGAAGCTTTCTTT. This sequence encodes CASSIRENTEAFF.

The CDR3 bases are TGTGCCAGCAGCTTAGGGCATGATGAGCAGTTCTTC. Amino acid sequence: CASSLGHDEQFF. The chain is built from TRBV7-3 and TRBJ2-1, with D unclear. V was cut by 2 bases and J by 8 bases, with 7 bases left in between. The CDR3 loop spans 12 amino acids. Germline V lookup: CDR1 SGHTA, CDR2 FQGTGA.

The chain joins TRBV7-6 to TRBJ2-7; 13 bases are shared with TRBD2. The V and J ends lost 4 bases and 2 bases, in that order; junction bases with no gene match: 2. The germline V gene encodes CDR1 SGHVS and CDR2 FNYEAQ. This CDR3 is 15 amino acids long. The CDR3 DNA reads as TGTGCCAGCAGCTCGGGACTAGCGGGGCCCTACGAGCAGTACTTC. Translated: CASSSGLAGPYEQYF.

This chain links TRBV19 with TRBJ1-3; perhaps TRBD1 as D (5 bases). Deletions cut 5 bases from V and 0 bases from J, with 11 bases between. The CDR3 extends over 15 amino acids. The germline V gene has CDR1 LNHDA and CDR2 SQIVND (reference sequence). CDR3 DNA: TGTGCCAGTAGTCGACAGCTTACCTCTGGAAACACCATATATTTT. It codes for CASSRQLTSGNTIYF.

The V and J genes are TRBV14 and TRBJ1-4; 10 nucleotides agree with TRBD1. Trimming cost V 1 base and J 12 bases; bases outside gene matches: 2. This CDR3 contains 13 residues. The germline CDR1 and CDR2 sequences are SGHDN and FVKESK. The CDR3 loop reads CASSQGTGGELFF. For the CDR3, the DNA is TGTGCCAGCAGCCAAGGGACAGGGGGAGAACTGTTTTTT.

This chain links TRBV20-1 with TRBJ2-5; 11 positions agree with TRBD2. Per the germline V gene, CDR1 is DFQATT and CDR2 is SNEGSKA (reference sequence). The CDR3 loop spans 14 amino acids. J gave up 3 bases and V 6 bases, and 6 bases lay outside the gene matches. The CDR3 sequence is CSASSGGGKETQYF. Written as DNA, the CDR3 is TGCAGTGCGAGTAGCGGGGGGGGGAAAGAGACCCAGTACTTC.

V usage is TRBV2 and J usage is TRBJ2-1; TRBD1 agrees at 9 bases. V shed 4 bases and J 8 bases; nucleotides not matched to a gene: 9. Germline V gives CDR1 SNHLY, CDR2 FYNNEI. There are 15 residues in the CDR3. The CDR3 nucleotides read TGTGCCAGCAGTGTAACAGGGGGCATTAGCTATGAGCAGTTCTTC. Translated, it gives CASSVTGGISYEQFF.

The V gene is TRBV20-1, the J gene TRBJ2-7; TRBD1 agrees at 8 bases. The germline V gene encodes CDR1 DFQATT and CDR2 SNEGSKA (reference sequence). V shed 6 bases, J shed 6 bases, and the junction held 1 base outside the gene matches. This CDR3 has 10 amino acids. In DNA form, the CDR3 reads TGCAGTGCCGGACAGGGCGAGCAGTACTTC. Its protein is CSAGQGEQYF.

The J gene is TRBJ2-3, the V gene TRBV3-1 (or the pseudogene TRBV3-2); D remains unclear. This CDR3 region has 15 residues. Looked up from germline, CDR1 is LGHDT and CDR2 is YNNKEL (reference sequence). Trimming took off 1 base at V and 1 base at J, with 9 bases between the two ends. CDR3 protein: CASSQVLVGTDTQYF. In DNA, the CDR3 is TGTGCCAGCAGCCAAGTTCTAGTTGGCACAGATACGCAGTATTTT.

The chain employs TRBV5-5 and TRBJ2-1; D is unresolved. V shed 1 base and J shed 5 bases, with 16 bases lying between them. CDR3 length: 16 amino acids. CDR1 and CDR2 (germline): SGHKS, YYEKEE (reference sequence). The CDR3 reads CASSLNVRLVNNEQFF. The CDR3, as DNA: TGTGCCAGCAGCTTGAATGTCCGTCTAGTAAACAATGAGCAGTTCTTC.

This clone has a single count. The rearrangement links TRBV3-1 (or the pseudogene TRBV3-2) to TRBJ2-7, with TRBD2 matching 8 bases. Germline V gives CDR1 LGHDT, CDR2 YNNKEL (reference sequence). This CDR3 contains 12 residues. The junction had 6 bases not matched to a gene; V was cut back by 1 base and J by 13 bases. The CDR3 sequence is CASSQGQAGEYF. As DNA, the CDR3 is TGTGCCAGCAGCCAAGGGCAAGCGGGGGAATACTTC.

The genes are TRBV13 and TRBJ1-1, with D tentatively TRBD1 (5 bases). The CDR3 is 16 amino acids. CDR1 and CDR2 (germline): PRHDT, FYEKMQ (reference sequence). Trimming cost V 4 bases and J 0 bases, with 15 bases left between them. The CDR3 loop is CASSYGWGLMNTEAFF. In DNA form, the CDR3 reads TGTGCCAGCAGCTACGGGTGGGGCCTGATGAACACTGAAGCTTTCTTT.

The CDR3 is CASRLTGVGEAFF. Written as DNA, the CDR3 is TGTGCCAGCAGGCTAACAGGGGTTGGTGAAGCTTTCTTT. This sequence joins TRBV16 and TRBJ1-1; 7 bases line up with TRBD1. The CDR3 sequence is 13 residues long. CDR1 KGHSY and CDR2 FQNENV come from the germline V gene. The trim removed 6 bases at V and 7 bases at J, leaving 8 bases unmatched.

This clone was counted a single time. The rearrangement joins TRBV5-4 to TRBJ1-2, with TRBD1 matching over 8 bases. Germline values: CDR1 SGHNT, CDR2 YYREEE (reference sequence). Germline trimming cut 6 bases from V and 1 base from J; bases unmatched to any gene: 8. The CDR3 consists of 15 residues. CDR3 nucleotide sequence: TGTGCCAGCAAACCGGACAGGGCGATTAACTATGGCTACACCTTC. Its protein product is CASKPDRAINYGYTF.

A remark on this clone: This may arise from a read error, as a much more abundant clone is one base away. The chain employs TRBV7-9 and TRBJ2-7; 8 nucleotides line up with TRBD1. The junction had 6 bases not matched to a gene; V was cut back by 5 bases and J by 0 bases. This CDR3 comprises 15 residues. Germline V CDR1 and CDR2: SEHNR, FQNEAQ (reference sequence). CDR3 amino acids: CASSPRQGPSYEQYF. CDR3 nucleotides: TGTGCCAGCAGCCCGCGACAGGGGCCCTCCTACGAGCAGTACTTC.

This chain uses TRBV4-3 with TRBJ2-5; no firm D call. The CDR3 loop spans 16 amino acids. V gave up 0 bases and J gave up 0 bases, with 11 bases separating them. CDR1 is LGHNA, CDR2 YSLEER, per germline. CDR3 in amino acids: CASSQEGNSYQETQYF. In DNA form, the CDR3 reads TGCGCCAGCAGCCAAGAAGGCAACAGCTACCAAGAGACCCAGTACTTC.

The gene calls are TRBV5-5 and TRBJ2-5; TRBD2 matches 10 bases. Germline values: CDR1 SGHKS, CDR2 YYEKEE (reference sequence). The CDR3 loop spans 16 amino acids. Trimming took 0 bases from V and 3 from J; bases not matched to a gene: 5. CDR3 nucleotides: TGTGCCAGCAGCTTGGCTCCTAGCGGGGGAGAAGAGACCCAGTACTTC. Protein product: CASSLAPSGGEETQYF.

The chain carries TRBV11-2 and TRBJ2-1, with D maybe TRBD1 (5 bases). Germline V gene sequence: CDR1 SGHAT, CDR2 FQNNGV. The CDR3 runs to 15 residues. V lost 5 bases and J lost 7, with 18 bases in between. CDR3 sequence reads: CASSPMILQGNEQFF. CDR3 DNA: TGTGCCAGCAGCCCGATGATCCTTCAGGGAAATGAGCAGTTCTTC.

The J gene is TRBJ2-1, the V gene TRBV5-4; no firm D call. There are 13 residues in the CDR3. V was cut by 0 bases and J by 5 bases, with 6 bases left in between. The germline V gene has CDR1 SGHNT and CDR2 YYREEE (reference sequence). CDR3 protein: CASSLVTDNEQFF. In DNA form, the CDR3 reads TGTGCCAGCAGCTTGGTAACAGACAATGAGCAGTTCTTC.

The chain uses TRBV21-1 and TRBJ1-5; the table's D call, TRBD1, was not checked against the DNA. TRBV21-1 is flagged as a pseudogene. This CDR3 contains 17 residues. The DNA for the CDR3 is TGTGCCAGCAGCCAAATCCGGGACAGGCATAGCAATCAGCCCCAGCATTTT. This gives the protein CASSQIRDRHSNQPQHF.

This clone has just a few counts. This chain connects TRBV10-3 to TRBJ2-1; 7 positions match TRBD2. The junction had 7 bases not matched to a gene; V was cut back by 8 bases and J by 3 bases. The germline gives CDR1 ENHRY, CDR2 SYGVKD. CDR3 length: 14 amino acids. This chain's CDR3 is CAIGAASGYNEQFF. In DNA, the CDR3 is TGTGCCATCGGCGCGGCTAGCGGCTACAATGAGCAGTTCTTC.

This chain links TRBV7-2 with TRBJ1-4; unclear D gene. This CDR3 has 15 amino acids. Germline lookup yields CDR1 SGHTA and CDR2 FQGNSA. V shed 5 bases and J shed 7 bases, with 17 bases lying between them. CDR3 region: CASSLRGFYSEKLFF. The DNA of the CDR3 is TGTGCCAGCAGCCTCAGAGGGTTTTATAGTGAAAAACTGTTTTTT.